This T cell receptor (beta chain) emerged from a study of T-cell memory formation after mild COVID-19. TCRdb re-called the 5' RACE reads with MiXCR, one entry per CDR3 protein. The sample yields under 200,000 distinct CDR3 sequences, roughly 13% seen once. Study-level points and caveats: Clones that contracted from day 15 to 85 had balanced CD4/CD8; later expanders were CD4+ biased. Several responding clones turned up in pre-infection memory, indicating that cross-reactive memory may have taken part.

CDR1 and CDR2 from the germline V gene are SGDLS and YYNGEE. V shed 0 bases and J shed 7 bases, with 10 bases lying between them. The CDR3 contains 13 residues. At least ten counts were recorded for this clonotype. Its antigen is currently unknown. The origin of this receptor is a man aged 18 to 29 who had mild COVID-19 (a few samples of this study predate the infection). Cell type and time point are not known. The chain recombines TRBV9 with TRBJ2-5; D gene uncertain. The sample comprised PBMCs or a T cell subset sorted from them (not recorded which). The CDR3 DNA reads as TGTGCCAGCAGCGTAGTCCCAGAAGGGACCCAGTACTTC. This encodes CASSVVPEGTQYF.